The 20 T cell receptor beta chains below were found in one sample sequenced in a study of blood T cell repertoires in COVID-19. TCRdb's copy holds only in-frame clones and misses some; the assay was immunoSEQ multiplex PCR. The sample consists of about 270,000 clones, 85% to 90% of them appearing once. Sequencing was performed on PBMCs or T cells enriched from blood (not recorded which). These receptors all stem from a man younger than 35 who had recovered from COVID-19.

The rearrangement joins TRBV3-1 (or the pseudogene TRBV3-2) to TRBJ2-7; D is undetermined. This CDR3 comprises 13 residues. The V and J ends lost 4 bases and 5 bases respectively, with 12 bases between them. Germline V gene lookup returns CDR1 LGHDT and CDR2 YNNKEL (reference sequence). The CDR3 nucleotides read TGTGCCAGCAGCCCTCCTCGGGTGGACGAGCAGTACTTC. It encodes CASSPPRVDEQYF.

This clone occurred many times. J is TRBJ1-5 and V is TRBV5-5; possible D gene TRBD1, 6 bases. The CDR3 has 14 residues. Trimming removed 0 bases at V and 3 bases at J, with 7 bases between. In germline, CDR1 is SGHKS, CDR2 YYEKEE (reference sequence). This chain's CDR3 is CASSLGTVNQPQHF. The CDR3 coding sequence is TGTGCCAGCAGCTTGGGGACAGTCAATCAGCCCCAGCATTTT.

The chain links TRBV10-3 to TRBJ1-3; 11 bases are a match to TRBD1. The CDR3 runs 14 residues. Germline CDR1 ENHRY, CDR2 SYGVKD. The trim removed 10 bases at V and 2 bases at J, leaving 4 bases unmatched. The CDR3 region has the DNA TGTGCCACTACGGGACAGGGGGCTGGAAACACCATATATTTT. As protein: CATTGQGAGNTIYF.

The gene calls are TRBV27 and TRBJ1-2, with D perhaps TRBD1 (6 bases). The CDR3 consists of 18 residues. The V and J ends lost 4 bases and 3 bases respectively, with 24 bases between them. Germline CDR1 and CDR2: MNHEY and SMNVEV (reference sequence). CDR3 nucleotide sequence: TGTGCCAGCAGTTCCCGGGACACGGGGAGGGGACGAGACTATGGCTACACCTTC. Amino acid sequence: CASSSRDTGRGRDYGYTF.

This clone was counted a single time. The chain has TRBV6-2 or TRBV6-3 and TRBJ2-3; TRBD1 agrees at 7 bases. Germline assignment: CDR1 MNHEY and CDR2 SVGEGT. Trimming cost V 5 bases and J 7 bases; bases outside gene matches: 3. The CDR3 spans 12 residues. Written as DNA, the CDR3 is TGTGCCAGCAGTGACAGGGCAAATACGCAGTATTTT. Its protein is CASSDRANTQYF.

A remark on this clone: The same CDR3 arises from other DNA sequences in this sample as well. J is TRBJ1-6 and V is TRBV5-1; D not certain. Trimming shortened V by 0 bases and J by 8 bases, and 6 bases separated the two germline ends. The CDR3 spans 13 residues. From germline, CDR1 is SGHRS and CDR2 YFSETQ. The CDR3 nucleotides are TGCGCCAGCAGCTTGGCCCGAGATTCACCCCTCCACTTT. Protein: CASSLARDSPLHF.

This clone appeared a single time. This CDR3 is CASGTYDATNEKLFF. The CDR3, as DNA: TGTGCCAGCGGGACATACGATGCAACTAATGAAAAACTGTTTTTT. The chain recombines TRBV21-1 with TRBJ1-4; TRBD1, the table's D call, lacks a check against the DNA. TRBV21-1 represents a pseudogene. This CDR3 is built from 15 residues.

This chain joins TRBV7-8 and TRBJ1-1, with 10 bases lining up with TRBD1. After removal of 5 bases from V and 5 bases from J, the junction contained 11 bases not matched to a gene. This CDR3 is 16 amino acids long. The germline CDR1 and CDR2 sequences are SGHVS and FQNEAQ. CDR3 sequence: CASSKEVGQGGTEAFF. DNA for the CDR3: TGTGCCAGCAGCAAAGAAGTAGGACAGGGGGGAACTGAAGCTTTCTTT.

This clone has just one count. The genes are TRBV18 and TRBJ2-2, with 11 bases that match TRBD2. This CDR3 region has 20 residues. V was clipped by 2 bases and J by 2 bases; unmatched bases: 13. The germline gives CDR1 KGHSH, CDR2 LQKENI. In DNA, the CDR3 is TGTGCCAGCTCACCAAACTTTAGACCCGGGACTAGCGGAAACACCGGGGAGCTGTTTTTT. Amino acid sequence: CASSPNFRPGTSGNTGELFF. The full variable domain, with the rest looked up from reference TRBV18 and TRBJ2-2, is NAGVMQNPRHLVRRRGQEARLRCSPMKGHSHVYWYRQLPEEGLKFMVYLQKENIIDESGMPKERFSAEFPKEGPSILRIQQVVRGDSAAYFCASSPNFRPGTSGNTGELFFGEGSRLTVL.

This clone is a singleton in its sample. This rearrangement joins TRBV28 to TRBJ2-7; possibly TRBD1 for D (6 bases). Per germline, CDR1 MDHEN and CDR2 SYDVKM. Trimming took 5 bases from V and 2 from J, leaving 16 bases between them. CDR3 length: 15 amino acids. The CDR3, as DNA: TGTGCCAGCAGTCCTCAAGGACAGCGAGCCTACGAGCAGTACTTC. It specifies CASSPQGQRAYEQYF.

The rearrangement uses TRBV4-1 and TRBJ2-3; 7 bases align to TRBD2. Germline trimming cut 4 bases from V and 0 bases from J; bases unmatched to any gene: 4. Germline V gives CDR1 MGHRA, CDR2 YSYEKL. The CDR3 consists of 15 residues. The CDR3 loop is CASSRPAGSTDTQYF. The CDR3 DNA reads as TGCGCCAGCAGCCGCCCAGCGGGGAGCACAGATACGCAGTATTTT.

The chain uses TRBV30 and TRBJ1-1; 7 nucleotides agree with TRBD1. The germline gives CDR1 GTSNPN, CDR2 SVGIG (reference sequence). Trimming took 2 bases from V and 12 from J; bases not matched to a gene: 9. The CDR3 is made up of 12 amino acids. The DNA for the CDR3 is TGTGCCTGGAGTTACAGGGGATTGTCTCCTTTCTTT. Its translation is CAWSYRGLSPFF.

The chain links TRBV15 to TRBJ1-5, with a weak D call TRBD1 (6 bases). The V gene's germline CDR1 is LNHNV and CDR2 YYDKDF (reference sequence). CDR3 length: 16 residues. Trimming stripped 2 bases from V and 3 bases from J, with 14 bases between. The CDR3 is CATSRNRDTDNQPQHF. The CDR3 region has the DNA TGTGCCACCAGCAGAAATCGGGACACAGACAATCAGCCCCAGCATTTT.

The chain carries TRBV6-1 and TRBJ2-1; no clear D gene. Per germline, CDR1 MNHNS and CDR2 SASEGT. Trimming removed 2 bases at V and 8 bases at J, with 10 bases between. CDR3 length equals 13 residues. The CDR3 is CASSEKSKDEQFF. The CDR3 DNA sequence: TGTGCCAGCAGTGAAAAAAGCAAAGATGAGCAGTTCTTC.

This chain uses TRBV11-3 with TRBJ2-1; 8 bases fit TRBD2. The CDR3 loop spans 16 amino acids. With V trimmed by 1 base and J by 3 bases, 5 bases remained unmatched. Germline V gene lookup returns CDR1 SGHNT and CDR2 YENEEA. CDR3 DNA sequence: TGTGCCAGCAGCTTAGGCTTCACTAGCGGCTACAATGAGCAGTTCTTC. The encoded protein is CASSLGFTSGYNEQFF.

V and J are TRBV7-9 and TRBJ2-7, with D unresolved. Germline loops: CDR1 SEHNR, CDR2 FQNEAQ (reference sequence). This CDR3 comprises 12 residues. V was cut by 0 bases and J by 6 bases, with 6 bases left in between. The CDR3 loop is CASSLASREQYF. In DNA, the CDR3 is TGTGCCAGCAGCTTAGCCTCCCGCGAGCAGTACTTC.

The rearrangement uses TRBV19 and TRBJ2-3; 9 bases fit TRBD2. Germline values: CDR1 LNHDA, CDR2 SQIVND (reference sequence). CDR3 length: 16 amino acids. The junction had 11 bases not matched to a gene; V was cut back by 6 bases and J by 4 bases. CDR3 amino acids: CASRVGGLAIADTQYF. CDR3 DNA sequence: TGTGCCAGTAGGGTTGGGGGACTAGCTATCGCAGATACGCAGTATTTT.

The rearrangement uses TRBV12-3 or TRBV12-4 and TRBJ1-2; 7 nucleotides line up with TRBD1. This CDR3 is 13 amino acids long. The J segment lost 3 bases and the V segment lost 6 bases, leaving 4 bases of the junction unmatched. CDR3: CASRGRGDYGYTF. The CDR3 DNA sequence: TGTGCCAGCAGGGGCAGGGGGGACTATGGCTACACCTTC.

This chain joins TRBV2 and TRBJ1-2, with unresolved D. The V gene lost 3 bases and the J gene lost 1 base, with 9 bases spanning the gap. The germline V gene encodes CDR1 SNHLY and CDR2 FYNNEI. The CDR3 totals 14 residues. CDR3 in amino acids: CASSEFRGNYGYTF. The CDR3 nucleotides are TGTGCCAGCAGTGAGTTTCGCGGTAACTATGGCTACACCTTC.

The chain uses TRBV7-9 and TRBJ2-7, with 9 bases fitting TRBD1. The CDR3 runs to 15 residues. CDR1 SEHNR and CDR2 FQNEAQ come from the germline V gene (reference sequence). After removal of 5 bases from V and 3 bases from J, the junction contained 8 bases not matched to a gene. CDR3 coding DNA: TGTGCCAGCAGCCCCCGAGGACAGGGGATCTACGAGCAGTACTTC. Its protein product is CASSPRGQGIYEQYF.